A selection of T cell receptor beta chains follows, all from one sample in a study of regulatory T cells in long-lasting Graves disease. TCRdb re-called the multiplex PCR reads with MiXCR, one entry per CDR3 protein. The data show more than 300,000 distinct CDR3 sequences, with 15% to 20% seen just once and around 21% held by the top ten. The sample was also reused in another study, on T cells in Graves' hyperthyroidism and ophthalmopathy.

The source material was peripheral blood mononuclear cells (PBMCs), sampled at new diagnosis, from a patient treated with antithyroid drugs. The receptors here all came from a woman between 18 and 29 years old with Graves disease. The CDR3 runs from the conserved cysteine through the conserved F or W. D genes are given only for firm matches. For some rows the clone size is stated as once, few or many, or as a class when expanded; others skip it.

few | 15 | TRBD1 | TRBJ2-7 | TRBV6-1 | CASSQLPDRGHEQYF | TGTGCCAGCAGTCAACTCCCGGACAGGGGTCACGAGCAGTACTTC
many | 13 | TRBD1 | TRBJ2-7 | TRBV12-3/TRBV12-4 | CASRMTGGYEQYF | TGTGCCAGCAGAATGACAGGGGGCTACGAGCAGTACTTC
many | 14 | TRBD1 | TRBJ1-5 | TRBV10-2 | CASGTGLSNQPQHF | TGCGCCAGCGGGACAGGCCTTAGCAATCAGCCCCAGCATTTT
many | 16 | TRBD2 | TRBJ2-3 | TRBV7-2 | CASSPTSGGGTDTQYF | TGTGCCAGCAGCCCAACTAGCGGGGGGGGCACAGATACGCAGTATTTT
many | 12 | - | TRBJ2-1 | TRBV28 | CASSLLVREQFF | TGTGCCAGCAGTTTACTAGTGCGAGAGCAGTTCTTC
many | 14 | TRBD1 | TRBJ1-4 | TRBV5-1 | CASSLQGGNEKLFF | TGCGCCAGCAGCTTACAGGGGGGGAATGAAAAACTGTTTTTT
- | 14 | TRBD2 | TRBJ2-5 | TRBV20-1 | CSATGTSGIKTQYF | TGCAGTGCTACCGGGACTAGCGGGATCAAGACCCAGTACTTC
many | 17 | TRBD1 | TRBJ2-7 | TRBV7-9 | CASSGITRDRDPYEQYF | TGTGCCAGCAGCGGAATAACCCGGGACAGGGATCCCTACGAGCAGTACTTC
few | 18 | TRBD1 | TRBJ1-2 | TRBV7-9 | CASSREAQFEQGPYGYTF | TGTGCCAGCAGCCGAGAAGCCCAATTCGAACAGGGGCCCTATGGCTACACCTTC
many | 16 | TRBD1 | TRBJ2-1 | TRBV5-1 | CASSLADRTGSNEQFF | TGCGCCAGCAGCTTGGCCGATAGGACAGGCTCCAATGAGCAGTTCTTC
many | 12 | - | TRBJ2-7 | TRBV28 | CASNQAALEQYF | TGTGCCAGCAACCAAGCAGCGCTCGAGCAGTACTTC
- | 18 | TRBD2 | TRBJ2-7 | TRBV3-1 | CASSQGGTSGQKPYEQYF | TGTGCCAGCAGCCAAGGGGGGACTAGCGGGCAAAAACCCTACGAGCAGTACTTC